The clone carrying this T cell receptor beta chain occurred once. Its antigen is still unknown. This sample was taken from a study of T cell responses to AZD1222 COVID-19 vaccine. CDR1 and CDR2 from the germline V gene are SGDLS and YYNGEE. V trimming: 0 bases; J trimming: 2 bases; junction bases outside the gene matches: 3. The CDR3 consists of 15 residues. Findings of the study overall: Vaccination with two AZD1222 doses was followed by a rise in Spike-specific TCR breadth and depth. Possibly, clonal diversity was underestimated; donors were largely white British and included more females. At baseline, seropositivity was found in only a handful of AZD1222 recipients.

The protocol was immunoSEQ multiplex PCR, while the TCRdb copy is restricted to in-frame clones and leaves out a portion. Of 110,000 to 150,000 clones listed, just over 85% are singletons. The sequence came from an adult in good health. The input for sequencing was peripheral blood, taken on day 0 of AZD1222 vaccination. The chain has TRBV9 and TRBJ1-1; 8 bases are shared with TRBD1. The CDR3 nucleotides are TGTGCCAGCAGCGTAGGGACAGGGATTAACACTGAAGCTTTCTTT. It codes for CASSVGTGINTEAFF. Supplemented by reference TRBV9 and TRBJ1-1, the full variable domain reads DSGVTQTPKHLITATGQRVTLRCSPRSGDLSVYWYQQSLDQGLQFLIQYYNGEERAKGNILERFSAQQFPDLHSELNLSSLELGDSALYFCASSVGTGINTEAFFGQGTRLTVV.